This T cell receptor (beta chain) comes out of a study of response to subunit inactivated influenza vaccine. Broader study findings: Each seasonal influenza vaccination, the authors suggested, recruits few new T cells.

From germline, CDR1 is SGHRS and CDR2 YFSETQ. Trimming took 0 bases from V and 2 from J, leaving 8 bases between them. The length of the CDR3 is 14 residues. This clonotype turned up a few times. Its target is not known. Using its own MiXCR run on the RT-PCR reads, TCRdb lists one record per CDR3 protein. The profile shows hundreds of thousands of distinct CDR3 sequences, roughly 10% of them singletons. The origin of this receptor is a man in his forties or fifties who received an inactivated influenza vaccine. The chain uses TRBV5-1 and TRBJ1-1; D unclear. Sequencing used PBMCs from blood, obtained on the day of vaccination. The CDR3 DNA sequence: TGCGCCAGCAGCTTGGCCGGAGACAACACTGAAGCTTTCTTT. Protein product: CASSLAGDNTEAFF.